This T cell receptor (beta chain) was found in a study of blood T cell repertoires in COVID-19. The table came from immunoSEQ multiplex PCR; TCRdb's copy has only in-frame clones and leaves some out. This sample yields some 300,000 clones, of which around 89% are seen a single time; 3.5% to 5% belongs to the top ten. This CDR3 contains 11 residues. Germline-derived CDR1 and CDR2 are SNHLY and FYNNEI. V lost 7 bases and J 7 bases, leaving 7 bases between the germline ends. The receptor was derived from a woman between 18 and 30 years old with acute COVID-19. The chain carries TRBV2 and TRBJ2-2; no reliable D call. Sequencing was performed on PBMCs or T cells enriched from blood (not recorded which). Here the CDR3 DNA reads TGTGCCAGCATCTACCACGGGGAGCTGTTTTTT. This gives the protein CASIYHGELFF. Based on the CDR3 plus reference TRBV2 and TRBJ2-2, the full variable domain is EPEVTQTPSHQVTQMGQEVILRCVPISNHLYFYWYRQILGQKVEFLVSFYNNEISEKSEIFDDQFSVERPDGSNFTLKIRSTKLEDSAMYFCASIYHGELFFGEGSRLTVL.